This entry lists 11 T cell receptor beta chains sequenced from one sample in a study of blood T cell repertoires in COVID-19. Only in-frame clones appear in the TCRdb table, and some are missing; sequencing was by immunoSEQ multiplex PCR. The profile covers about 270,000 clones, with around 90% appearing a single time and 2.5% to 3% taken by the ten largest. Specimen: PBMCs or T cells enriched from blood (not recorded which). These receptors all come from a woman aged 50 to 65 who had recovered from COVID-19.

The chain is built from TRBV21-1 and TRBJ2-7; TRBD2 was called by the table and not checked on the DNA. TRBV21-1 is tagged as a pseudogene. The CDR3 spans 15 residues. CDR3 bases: TGTGCCAGCAGCAATTTGGGGGGAAGCTCCTACGAGCAGTACTTC. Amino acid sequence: CASSNLGGSSYEQYF.

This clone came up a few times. The CDR3 reads CASSSRQGAGEKLFF. The CDR3 DNA reads as TGTGCCAGCAGCTCCCGACAGGGGGCTGGGGAAAAACTGTTTTTT. The V gene is TRBV5-5, the J gene TRBJ1-4; TRBD1 matches at 10 bases. Germline V gene data show CDR1 as SGHKS and CDR2 as YYEKEE (reference sequence). V was clipped by 3 bases and J by 8 bases; unmatched bases: 7. CDR3 length equals 15 residues.

CDR3 sequence (DNA): TGCGCCAGCAGCTACGGACAGGAGAACACTGAAGCTTTCTTT. This codes for CASSYGQENTEAFF. V gene TRBV5-1 combines with J gene TRBJ1-1; 7 bases match TRBD1. This CDR3 spans 14 amino acids. V trimming: 3 bases; J trimming: 1 base; junction bases outside the gene matches: 3. Germline lookup yields CDR1 SGHRS and CDR2 YFSETQ.

CDR3 sequence reads: CASSLYSGLVEQFF. The CDR3 region has the DNA TGTGCCAGCAGCTTGTACAGCGGCCTAGTTGAGCAGTTCTTC. The genes are TRBV11-2 and TRBJ2-1; possibly TRBD2 for D (5 bases). This CDR3 region has 14 residues. Trimming cost V 3 bases and J 9 bases, with 15 bases left between them. Germline CDR1 SGHAT, CDR2 FQNNGV.

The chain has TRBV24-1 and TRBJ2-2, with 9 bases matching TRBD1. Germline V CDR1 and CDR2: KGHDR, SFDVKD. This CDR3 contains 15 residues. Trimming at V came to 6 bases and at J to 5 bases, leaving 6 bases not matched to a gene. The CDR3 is CATSRGTGRTGELFF. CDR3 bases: TGTGCCACCAGTCGAGGGACAGGGAGGACCGGGGAGCTGTTTTTT.

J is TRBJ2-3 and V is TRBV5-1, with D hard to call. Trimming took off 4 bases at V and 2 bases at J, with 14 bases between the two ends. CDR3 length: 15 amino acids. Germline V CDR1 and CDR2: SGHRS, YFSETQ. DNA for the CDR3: TGCGCCAGCAGCCGGCAGAGCGATTTCACAGATACGCAGTATTTT. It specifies CASSRQSDFTDTQYF.

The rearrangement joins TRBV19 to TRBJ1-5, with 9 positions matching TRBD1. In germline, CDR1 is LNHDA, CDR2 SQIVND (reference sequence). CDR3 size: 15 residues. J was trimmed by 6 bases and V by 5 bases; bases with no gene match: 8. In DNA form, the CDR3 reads TGTGCCAGTAGTCCGAGGGACAGGGTAGGTCAGCCCCAGCATTTT. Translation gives CASSPRDRVGQPQHF. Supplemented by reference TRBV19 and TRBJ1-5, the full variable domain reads DGGITQSPKYLFRKEGQNVTLSCEQNLNHDAMYWYRQDPGQGLRLIYYSQIVNDFQKGDIAEGYSVSREKKESFPLTVTSAQKNPTAFYLCASSPRDRVGQPQHFGDGTRLSIL.

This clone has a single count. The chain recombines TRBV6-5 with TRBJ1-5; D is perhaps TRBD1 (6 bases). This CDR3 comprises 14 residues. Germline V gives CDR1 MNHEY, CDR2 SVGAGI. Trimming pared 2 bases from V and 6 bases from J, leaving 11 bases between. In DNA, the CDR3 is TGTGCCAGCAGTTACGGGGGCGGAAGTCAGCCCCAGCATTTT. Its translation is CASSYGGGSQPQHF.

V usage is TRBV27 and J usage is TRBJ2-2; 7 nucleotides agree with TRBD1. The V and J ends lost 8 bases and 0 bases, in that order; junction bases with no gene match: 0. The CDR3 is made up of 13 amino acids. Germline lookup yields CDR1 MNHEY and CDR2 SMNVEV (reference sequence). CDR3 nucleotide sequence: TGTGCCAGCGGGACAGCGAACACCGGGGAGCTGTTTTTT. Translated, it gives CASGTANTGELFF.

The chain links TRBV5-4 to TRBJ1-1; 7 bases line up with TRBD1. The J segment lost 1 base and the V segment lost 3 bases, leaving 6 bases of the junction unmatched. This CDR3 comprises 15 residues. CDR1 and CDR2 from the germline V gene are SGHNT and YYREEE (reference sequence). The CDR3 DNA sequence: TGTGCCAGCAGCTCGGAGAGACAGGGGAACACTGAAGCTTTCTTT. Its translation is CASSSERQGNTEAFF.

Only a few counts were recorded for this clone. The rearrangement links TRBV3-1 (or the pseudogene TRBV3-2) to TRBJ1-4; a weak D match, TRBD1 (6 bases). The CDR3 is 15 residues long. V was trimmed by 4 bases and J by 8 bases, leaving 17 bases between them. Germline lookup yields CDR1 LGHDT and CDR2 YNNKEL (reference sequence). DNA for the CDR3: TGTGCCAGCAGCCCAAACTTCGGGACATCCGAAAAACTGTTTTTT. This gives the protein CASSPNFGTSEKLFF.